A selection of T cell receptor beta chains follows, all from one sample in a study of glioma-infiltrating T cells. One entry per CDR3 protein results from TCRdb running MiXCR on the multiplex PCR reads. The sample yields approximately 400,000 distinct CDR3 sequences, less than 50% seen once. The material sequenced was glioma tissue, nonneoplastic brain tissue, or PBMCs (not recorded which). These receptors were collected from a human donor with low-grade glioma or glioblastoma, undergoing nonglioma brain surgery, or in good health (not recorded which). Each CDR3 is given with its conserved first and last residue. A D gene is named only where the DNA matches it firmly. Size is stated for part of the rows, as once, few or many counts, or as a class when the clone is expanded.

TRBD1	TRBJ2-3	many	TRBV6-1	TGTGCCAGCAGTTTAGACAGGGCAACAGATACGCAGTATTTT	CASSLDRATDTQYF
NA	TRBJ2-7	once	TRBV5-6	TGTGCCAGCAGCTTGTGGACAGTACCCCCCTACGAGCAGTACTTC	CASSLWTVPPYEQYF
NA	TRBJ1-5	many	TRBV6-2/TRBV6-3	TGTGCCAGCAGTTATCGGAATCAGCCCCAGCATTTT	CASSYRNQPQHF
NA	TRBJ2-7	NA	TRBV28	TGTGCCAGCAGTTTTGGATTAGAGCGCTACGAGCAGTACTTC	CASSFGLERYEQYF
NA	TRBJ1-5	NA	TRBV12-3/TRBV12-4	TGTGCCAGCAGTTTGACAGTCACACGACCCCAGCATTTT	CASSLTVTRPQHF
TRBD2	TRBJ2-5	NA	TRBV14	TGTGCCAGCAGCCGTCTCGCCGGGACTAGCGGCCTCGAGAGGGACGAGACCCAGTACTTC	CASSRLAGTSGLERDETQYF
NA	TRBJ2-1	NA	TRBV4-3	TGCGCCAGCAGCCAAGGCGCGGGCTCCGCCTACAATGAGCAGTTCTTC	CASSQGAGSAYNEQFF
NA	TRBJ1-2	NA	TRBV7-9	TGTGCCAGCAGCTTAGCGCGCGGGGGTAGGCGCGGCTACACCTTC	CASSLARGGRRGYTF
TRBD1	TRBJ2-1	NA	TRBV24-1	TGTGCCACCAGTCGATTTACAGGGGGCGGGGAGCAGTTCTTC	CATSRFTGGGEQFF
NA	TRBJ1-1	many	TRBV27	TGTGCCAGCAGTCCGATCGGACCGATTCCTCCAACTGAAGCTTTCTTT	CASSPIGPIPPTEAFF
NA	TRBJ2-1	many	TRBV6-1	TGTGCCAGCAGGGGATGGTCCTACAATGAGCAGTTCTTC	CASRGWSYNEQFF
TRBD2	TRBJ2-7	NA	TRBV7-3	TGTGCCAGGCGACTAGCGGGAGCCTACGAGCAGTACTTC	CARRLAGAYEQYF
NA	TRBJ2-1	NA	TRBV29-1	TGCAGCGTCCGGACAAGCGAGCAGTTCTTC	CSVRTSEQFF
NA	TRBJ2-3	NA	TRBV28	TGTGCCAGCAGCGTAGGCACAGATACGCAGTATTTT	CASSVGTDTQYF
NA	TRBJ1-1	few	TRBV7-6	TGTGCCAGCAGCCCATATATGGACACTGAAGCTTTCTTT	CASSPYMDTEAFF
NA	TRBJ1-2	many	TRBV6-1	TGTGCCAGCAGTGAAGTCCCCAGGGGCTATGGCTACACCTTC	CASSEVPRGYGYTF
NA	TRBJ1-4	NA	TRBV2	TGTGCCAGCAGAGATGGGCGAGCCAGGGAAAAACTGTTTTTT	CASRDGRAREKLFF
NA	TRBJ1-2	NA	TRBV4-3	TGCGCCAGCAGCCGCCTCGGGCAGGACGCTAACTATGGCTACACCTTC	CASSRLGQDANYGYTF
NA	TRBJ1-5	NA	TRBV4-3	TGCGCCAGCAGCCAAGATCTCTTAGAGTATCAGCCCCAGCATTTT	CASSQDLLEYQPQHF
NA	TRBJ2-1	NA	TRBV7-6	TGTGCCAGCATCATGGACGGATACAATGAGCAGTTCTTC	CASIMDGYNEQFF
TRBD2	TRBJ2-1	many	TRBV28	TGTGCCAGCAGTTATCCCGGGACTAGCGTCTACAATGAGCAGTTCTTC	CASSYPGTSVYNEQFF
NA	TRBJ2-1	NA	TRBV4-3	TGCGCCAGCAGCCAATATAGCGCACCCTCCTACAATGAGCAGTTCTTC	CASSQYSAPSYNEQFF
TRBD1	TRBJ1-1	few	TRBV27	TGTGCCAGCAGTTCCCTAGGACAGGGGAACACTGAAGCTTTCTTT	CASSSLGQGNTEAFF
NA	TRBJ1-2	NA	TRBV6-2/TRBV6-3	TGTGCCAGCAGCCCAAGGATGGGCGGCACGCCAGAGGTCTATGGCTACACCTTC	CASSPRMGGTPEVYGYTF
NA	TRBJ2-7	NA	TRBV28	TGTGCCAGTACCGATTCCTCCTACGAGCAGTACTTC	CASTDSSYEQYF
NA	TRBJ1-1	few	TRBV20-1	TGCAGTGCTAGAATCACCCCCAGCGCTTTCTTT	CSARITPSAFF
NA	TRBJ1-1	NA	TRBV3-1	TGTGCCAGCAGCCAAGGCCACACTGAAGCTTTCTTC	CASSQGHTEAFF
TRBD1	TRBJ1-2	few	TRBV20-1	TGCAGTGCTAGAGATACGACAGGGGAGTCCTATGGCTACACCTTC	CSARDTTGESYGYTF
NA	TRBJ2-7	NA	TRBV19	TGTGCCAGTAGTATAGCGGGGAAGGACGAGCAGTACTTC	CASSIAGKDEQYF
NA	TRBJ2-3	NA	TRBV27	TGTGCCAGCGGCCGGTTAGGGGGAACAGATACGCAGTATTTT	CASGRLGGTDTQYF
NA	TRBJ2-1	NA	TRBV20-1	TGCAGTGCTAGTCCCCTTTTCCGGGAGGGGGCCTACGAGCAGTTCTTC	CSASPLFREGAYEQFF
TRBD2	TRBJ2-1	NA	TRBV7-9	TGTGCCAGCAGCGAAACTAGCGGTAATGAGCAGTTCTTC	CASSETSGNEQFF
NA	TRBJ1-1	few	TRBV18	TGTGCCAGCTCACCCCCGGGATGGAACACTGAAGCTTTCTTT	CASSPPGWNTEAFF
NA	TRBJ2-7	NA	TRBV7-2	TGTGCCAGCAGCACTATGTCCAATGAGCAGTACTTC	CASSTMSNEQYF
NA	TRBJ2-6	NA	TRBV15	TGTGCCACCAGTGAGGGGGAGGCGTTGGGGGCCAACGTCCTGACTTTC	CATSEGEALGANVLTF
TRBD2	TRBJ2-1	many	TRBV27	TGTGCCAGCAGTCCTATTAGCGGGAGTATCTACAATGAGCAGTTCTTC	CASSPISGSIYNEQFF